Listed below are T cell receptor beta chains from one sample, sequenced in a study of cytomegalovirus exposure and HLA in healthy donors. Measured with immunoSEQ multiplex PCR; TCRdb has only the in-frame clones, and not every one. The sample includes 200,000 or so clones, 87% of them seen just once. What was sequenced was PBMCs. Receptors originate from a girl under two years old in good health and CMV-seronegative. Each CDR3 is given with its conserved first and last residue. The listing skips clone size in some rows; elsewhere it reads once, few, many or a size class.

j_call clone_size v_call cdr3_aa
TRBJ1-3 NA TRBV11-2 CASSFTGSGNTIYF
TRBJ1-3 NA TRBV4-1 CASSQGQGETLSGNTIYF
TRBJ1-2 NA TRBV9 CASSIGGRGYTF
TRBJ2-3 NA TRBV19 CASSLTTPSTDTQYF
TRBJ1-5 NA TRBV15 CATSRDRTGSQPQHF
TRBJ2-7 NA TRBV23-1 CASSQRFACGGAPPCSYEQYF
TRBJ1-5 once TRBV9 CASSVDGGSNQPQHF
TRBJ2-2 few TRBV5-1 CASSFVKGRGPGELFF
TRBJ1-1 NA TRBV18 CATGGTGITEAFF
TRBJ2-7 NA TRBV9 CASSGDSLSYEQYF
TRBJ2-4 NA TRBV11-2 CASSFTPLRGTLAKNIQYF
TRBJ1-6 NA TRBV9 CASSSRSGVGPLHF
TRBJ2-1 few TRBV7-9 CASSLARDNEQFF
TRBJ2-7 NA TRBV5-1 CASSLAGETYEQYF
TRBJ2-7 once TRBV4-2 CASSQAVGGTSGRGLVRYEQYF
TRBJ2-7 NA TRBV11-1 CASSSQDRGREQYF
TRBJ2-4 NA TRBV5-4 CASGQGGDIQYF
TRBJ2-1 NA TRBV4-3 CASSQAGTSGYNEQFF
NA NA TRBV7-6 CASGDRGSSYEQYF
TRBJ1-2 NA TRBV7-7 CASSPITANYGYTF